This record concerns one TCR beta chain sequence. The CDR3 has 16 residues. The V gene end was trimmed by 4 bases and the J gene end by 6 bases; junction bases not matched to a gene: 10. Germline V CDR1 and CDR2: SGHTA, FQGNSA. As originally analysed: Estimates of nucleated cell counts were drawn from the amplification of reference gene primers. Measured with immunoSEQ multiplex PCR; TCRdb has only the in-frame clones, and not every one. V, J and clone size are taken as reported in that table, and D and trimming were inferred from the DNA itself. The sample contains about 40,000 clones, more than 85% of which appear only once. The data derive from a study of blood T cell repertoires in COVID-19. The wider study: Samples taken during acute and convalescent COVID-19 were collected in the United States, Italy and Spain. Nucleic acid was either cDNA or gDNA, and it came from T cells, B-cell-depleted T cells, or PBMCs.

V gene TRBV7-2 combines with J gene TRBJ1-5; 9 bases match TRBD1. What was sequenced was peripheral blood. The sequence derives from a woman older than 75 with acute or convalescent COVID-19. The CDR3 loop is CASSSPGDRVVQPQHF. CDR3 sequence (DNA): TGTGCCAGCAGCTCACCAGGGGACAGGGTAGTTCAGCCCCAGCATTTT.